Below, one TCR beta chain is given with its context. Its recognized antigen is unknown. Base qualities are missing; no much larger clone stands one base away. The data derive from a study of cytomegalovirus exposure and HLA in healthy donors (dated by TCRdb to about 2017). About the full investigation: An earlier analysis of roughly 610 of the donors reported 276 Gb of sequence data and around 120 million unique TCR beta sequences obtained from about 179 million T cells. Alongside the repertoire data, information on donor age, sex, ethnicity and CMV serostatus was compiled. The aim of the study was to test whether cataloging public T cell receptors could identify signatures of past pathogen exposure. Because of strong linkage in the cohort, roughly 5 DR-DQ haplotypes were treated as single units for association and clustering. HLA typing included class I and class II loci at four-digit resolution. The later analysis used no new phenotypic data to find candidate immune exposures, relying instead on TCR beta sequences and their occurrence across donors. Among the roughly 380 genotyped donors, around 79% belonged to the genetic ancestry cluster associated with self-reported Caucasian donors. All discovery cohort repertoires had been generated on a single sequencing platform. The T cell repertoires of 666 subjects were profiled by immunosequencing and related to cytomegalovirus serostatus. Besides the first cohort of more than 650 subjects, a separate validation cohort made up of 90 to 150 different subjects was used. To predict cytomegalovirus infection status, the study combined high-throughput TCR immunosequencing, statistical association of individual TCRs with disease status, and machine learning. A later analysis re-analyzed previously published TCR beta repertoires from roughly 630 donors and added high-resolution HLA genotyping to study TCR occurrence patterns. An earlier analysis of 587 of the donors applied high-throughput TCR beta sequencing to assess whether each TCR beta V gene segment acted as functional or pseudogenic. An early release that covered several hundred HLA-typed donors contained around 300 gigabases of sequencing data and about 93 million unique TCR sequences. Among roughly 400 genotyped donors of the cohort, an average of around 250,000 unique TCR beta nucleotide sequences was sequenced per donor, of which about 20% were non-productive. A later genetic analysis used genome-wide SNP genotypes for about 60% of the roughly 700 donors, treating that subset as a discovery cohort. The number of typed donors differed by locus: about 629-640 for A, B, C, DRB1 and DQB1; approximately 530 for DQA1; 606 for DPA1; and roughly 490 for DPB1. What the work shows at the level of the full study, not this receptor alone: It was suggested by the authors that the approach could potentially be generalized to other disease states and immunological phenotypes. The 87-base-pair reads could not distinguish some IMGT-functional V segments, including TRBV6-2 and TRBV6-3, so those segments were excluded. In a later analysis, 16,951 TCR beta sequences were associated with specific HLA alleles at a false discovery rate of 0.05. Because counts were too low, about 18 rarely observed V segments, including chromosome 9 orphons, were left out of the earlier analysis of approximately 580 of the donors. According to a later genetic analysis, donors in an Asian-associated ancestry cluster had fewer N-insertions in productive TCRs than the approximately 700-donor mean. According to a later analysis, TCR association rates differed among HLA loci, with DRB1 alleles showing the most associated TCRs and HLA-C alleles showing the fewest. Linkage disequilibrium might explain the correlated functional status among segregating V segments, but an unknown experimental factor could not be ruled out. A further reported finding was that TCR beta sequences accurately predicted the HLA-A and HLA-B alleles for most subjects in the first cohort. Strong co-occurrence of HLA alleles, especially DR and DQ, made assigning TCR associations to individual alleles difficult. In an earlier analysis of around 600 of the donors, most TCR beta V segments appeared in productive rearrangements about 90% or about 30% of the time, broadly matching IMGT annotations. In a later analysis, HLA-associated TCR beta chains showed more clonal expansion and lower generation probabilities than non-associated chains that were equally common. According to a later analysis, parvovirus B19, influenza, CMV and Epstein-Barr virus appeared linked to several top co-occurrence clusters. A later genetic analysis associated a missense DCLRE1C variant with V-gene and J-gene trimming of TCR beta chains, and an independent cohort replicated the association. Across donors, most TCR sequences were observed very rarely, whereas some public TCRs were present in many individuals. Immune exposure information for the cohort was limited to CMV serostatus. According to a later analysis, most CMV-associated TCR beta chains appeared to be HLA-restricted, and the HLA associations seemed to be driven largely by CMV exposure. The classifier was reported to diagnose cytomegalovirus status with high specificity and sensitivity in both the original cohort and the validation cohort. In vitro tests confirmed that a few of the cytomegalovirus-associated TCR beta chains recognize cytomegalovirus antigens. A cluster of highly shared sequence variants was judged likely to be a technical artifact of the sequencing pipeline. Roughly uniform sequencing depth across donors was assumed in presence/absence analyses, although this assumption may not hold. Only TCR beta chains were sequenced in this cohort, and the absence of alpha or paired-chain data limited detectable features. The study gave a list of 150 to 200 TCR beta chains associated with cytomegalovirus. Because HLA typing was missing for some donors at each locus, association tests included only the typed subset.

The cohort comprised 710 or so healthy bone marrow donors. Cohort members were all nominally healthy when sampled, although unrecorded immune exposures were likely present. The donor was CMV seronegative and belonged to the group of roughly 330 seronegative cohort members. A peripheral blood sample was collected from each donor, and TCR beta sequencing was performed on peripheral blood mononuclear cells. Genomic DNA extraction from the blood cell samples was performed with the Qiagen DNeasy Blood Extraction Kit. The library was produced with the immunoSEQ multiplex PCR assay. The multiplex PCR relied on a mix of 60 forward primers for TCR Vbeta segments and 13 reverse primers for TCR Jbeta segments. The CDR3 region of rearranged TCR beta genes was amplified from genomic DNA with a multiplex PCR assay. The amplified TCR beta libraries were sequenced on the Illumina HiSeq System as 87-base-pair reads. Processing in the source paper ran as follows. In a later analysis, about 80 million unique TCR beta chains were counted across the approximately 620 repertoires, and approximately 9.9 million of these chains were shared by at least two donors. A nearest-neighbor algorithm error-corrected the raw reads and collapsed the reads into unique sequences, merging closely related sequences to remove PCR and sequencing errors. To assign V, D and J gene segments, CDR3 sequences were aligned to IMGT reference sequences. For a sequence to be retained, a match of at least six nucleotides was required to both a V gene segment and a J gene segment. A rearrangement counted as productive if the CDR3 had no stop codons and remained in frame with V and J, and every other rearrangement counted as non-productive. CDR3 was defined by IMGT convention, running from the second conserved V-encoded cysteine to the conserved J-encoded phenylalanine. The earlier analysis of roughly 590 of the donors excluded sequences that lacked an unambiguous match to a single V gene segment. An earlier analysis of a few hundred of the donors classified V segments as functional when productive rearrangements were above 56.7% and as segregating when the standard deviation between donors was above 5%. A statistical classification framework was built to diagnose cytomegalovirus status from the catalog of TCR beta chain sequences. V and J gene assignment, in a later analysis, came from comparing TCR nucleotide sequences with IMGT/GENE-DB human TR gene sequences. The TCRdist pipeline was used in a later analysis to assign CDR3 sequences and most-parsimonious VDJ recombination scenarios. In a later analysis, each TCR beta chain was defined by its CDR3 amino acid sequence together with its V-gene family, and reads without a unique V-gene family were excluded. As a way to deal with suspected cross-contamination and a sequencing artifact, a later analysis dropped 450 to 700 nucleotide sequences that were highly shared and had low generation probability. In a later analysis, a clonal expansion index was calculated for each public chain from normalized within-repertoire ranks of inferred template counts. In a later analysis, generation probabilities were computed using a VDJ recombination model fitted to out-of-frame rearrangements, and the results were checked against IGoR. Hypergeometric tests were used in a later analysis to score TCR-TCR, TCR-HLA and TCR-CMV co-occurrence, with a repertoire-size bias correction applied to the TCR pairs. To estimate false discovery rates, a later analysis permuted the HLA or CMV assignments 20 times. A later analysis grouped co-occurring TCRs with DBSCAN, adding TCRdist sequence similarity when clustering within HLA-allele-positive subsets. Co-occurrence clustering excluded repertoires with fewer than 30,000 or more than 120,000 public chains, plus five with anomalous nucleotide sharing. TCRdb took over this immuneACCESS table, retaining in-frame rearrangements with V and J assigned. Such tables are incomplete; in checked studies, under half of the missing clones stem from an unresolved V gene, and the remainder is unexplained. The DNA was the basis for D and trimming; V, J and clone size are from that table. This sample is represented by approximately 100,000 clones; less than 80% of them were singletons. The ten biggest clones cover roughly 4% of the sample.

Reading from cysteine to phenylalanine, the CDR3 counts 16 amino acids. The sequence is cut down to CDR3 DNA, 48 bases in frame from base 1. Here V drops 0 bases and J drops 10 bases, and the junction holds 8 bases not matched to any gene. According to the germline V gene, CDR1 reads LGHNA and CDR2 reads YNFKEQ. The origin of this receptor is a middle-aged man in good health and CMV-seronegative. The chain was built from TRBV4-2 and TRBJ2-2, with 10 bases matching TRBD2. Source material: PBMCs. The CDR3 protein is CASSQDPAGGPEELFF. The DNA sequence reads TGTGCCAGCAGCCAAGATCCAGCGGGGGGGCCGGAGGAGCTGTTTTTT.